These 27 T cell receptor beta chains were all obtained from the same sample, sequenced in a study of immune reconstitution after stem cell transplant in scleroderma. MiXCR, run by TCRdb on the RT-PCR reads, gives a single entry per CDR3 protein. The table shows fewer than 2,000 distinct CDR3 sequences, with 3% to 4% occurring only once. Sampling was done before or after autologous hematopoietic stem cell transplantation (not recorded which). The source is a male donor with systemic sclerosis.

Comment on this clonotype: The CDR3 ends on some other residue instead of the conserved phenylalanine or tryptophan, so this is likely a read error. The chain has TRBV2 and TRBJ2-7, with 7 bases matching TRBD2. Germline V CDR1 and CDR2: SNHLY, FYNNEI. The CDR3 runs 13 residues. The CDR3 spells CALRGLPNYEQYL. CDR3 in DNA: TGCGCCCTTAGGGGACTACCCAACTACGAGCAGTACCTC.

By frequency in the sample, this clonotype is medium-sized. The V call is TRBV28, the J call TRBJ2-7; D possibly corresponds to TRBD1 (5 bases). Germline CDR1 reads MDHEN; CDR2 reads SYDVKM. This CDR3 spans 13 amino acids. Trimming stripped 3 bases from V and 3 bases from J, with 9 bases between. The CDR3, as DNA: TGTGCCAGCAGTTTTAGGGGTTACTACGAGCAGTACTTC. It translates to CASSFRGYYEQYF.

This clonotype counts as medium-sized. The V call is TRBV29-1, the J call TRBJ1-5, with D maybe TRBD1 (6 bases). The CDR3 is 11 residues long. CDR1 is SQVTM and CDR2 is ANQGSEA in the germline V gene. Trimming took 7 bases from V and 11 from J, leaving 15 bases between them. The CDR3 loop is CSAVTGSTQHF. The CDR3 coding sequence is TGCAGCGCCGTAACAGGGTCGACCCAGCATTTT.

In its sample, this clonotype is medium-sized. This rearrangement joins TRBV25-1 to TRBJ2-1, with D perhaps being TRBD1 or TRBD2 (5 bases each). In germline, CDR1 is MGHDK, CDR2 SYGVNS. CDR3 length: 13 amino acids. Trimming left V 1 base short and J 12 bases short, with 13 bases between. In DNA form, the CDR3 reads TGTGCCAGCAGTGAATGGGGACCCCCCCGGCAGTTCTTC. Its translation: CASSEWGPPRQFF.

By proportion, this clonotype is medium-sized. This chain uses TRBV20-1 with TRBJ2-1; D is unclear. V dropped 0 bases and J dropped 7 bases, with 13 bases sitting between them. There are 14 residues in the CDR3. The germline V gene has CDR1 DFQATT and CDR2 SNEGSKA (reference sequence). The CDR3 DNA follows: TGCAGTGCTAGAGATCGGGCTGCTTTGAATGAGCAGTTCTTC. This encodes CSARDRAALNEQFF.

This clonotype rates as medium-sized. The chain joins TRBV6-5 to TRBJ2-7; 12 bases match TRBD2. The V and J ends lost 6 bases and 4 bases, in that order; junction bases with no gene match: 16. Germline CDR1 reads MNHEY; CDR2 reads SVGAGI. The CDR3 runs to 18 residues. CDR3 nucleotides: TGTGCCAGCAGCCATGGACTAGCGGGGATCGAGGGGCTTTACGAGCAGTACTTC. Protein product: CASSHGLAGIEGLYEQYF.

By share of the sample, this clonotype is medium-sized. The chain recombines TRBV20-1 with TRBJ2-2, with D perhaps matching TRBD1 or TRBD2 (5 bases each). This CDR3 is built from 13 residues. Trimming shortened V by 5 bases and J by 5 bases, and 12 bases separated the two germline ends. Per germline, CDR1 DFQATT and CDR2 SNEGSKA (reference sequence). The DNA for the CDR3 is TGCAGTGCTGAGGGGACGGTTACCGGGGAGCTGTTTTTT. Its protein product is CSAEGTVTGELFF.

By sample share, this clonotype is medium-sized. The J gene is TRBJ2-5, the V gene TRBV20-1, with a possible D match to TRBD1 (5 bases). The CDR3 totals 14 residues. The V gene's germline CDR1 is DFQATT and CDR2 SNEGSKA (reference sequence). Trimming took 5 bases from V and 5 from J, leaving 18 bases between them. The CDR3 here is CSADRGTGRETQYF. The CDR3 nucleotides read TGCAGTGCTGATAGAGGAACAGGTCGGGAGACCCAGTACTTC.

This clonotype was observed many times. V gene TRBV7-8 combines with J gene TRBJ2-7; no reliable D call. The CDR3 loop spans 15 amino acids. Trimming took 5 bases from V and 1 from J, leaving 15 bases between them. Germline CDR1 SGHVS, CDR2 FQNEAQ. The CDR3 here is CASSVHQGPSYEQYF. CDR3 in DNA: TGTGCCAGCAGCGTTCACCAAGGCCCATCCTACGAGCAGTACTTC.

By share, this clonotype ranks as medium-sized. The chain is built from TRBV6-2 or TRBV6-3 and TRBJ2-3; D is uncertain. V was trimmed by 3 bases and J by 7 bases, leaving 5 bases between them. Germline CDR1 is MNHEY and CDR2 is SVGEGT. CDR3 length: 11 residues. The CDR3 nucleotides are TGTGCCAGCAGTTATCGAAATACGCAGTATTTT. Amino acids: CASSYRNTQYF.

This clonotype is medium-sized within its sample. The V call is TRBV5-1, the J call TRBJ2-2; the D gene is possibly TRBD1 (5 bases). From germline, CDR1 is SGHRS and CDR2 YFSETQ. The CDR3 totals 15 residues. V was trimmed by 0 bases and J by 6 bases, leaving 12 bases between them. CDR3 bases: TGCGCCAGCAGCTTGGTCGGCAGGGAAGCCGGGGAGCTGTTTTTT. Translating it yields CASSLVGREAGELFF.

This clonotype is deemed medium-sized. This chain uses TRBV20-1 with TRBJ1-5; weak D call: TRBD1 (6 bases). The V and J ends lost 6 bases and 0 bases respectively, with 15 bases between them. This CDR3 region has 15 residues. In germline, CDR1 is DFQATT, CDR2 SNEGSKA (reference sequence). The CDR3 DNA follows: TGCAGTGCAATCCCGGGACAAATTAGCAATCAGCCCCAGCATTTT. Translating gives CSAIPGQISNQPQHF.

This clonotype is deemed medium-sized. The chain employs TRBV5-1 and TRBJ2-6; D is unclear. In germline, CDR1 is SGHRS, CDR2 YFSETQ. CDR3 size: 15 residues. V was cut by 3 bases and J by 0 bases, with 7 bases left in between. CDR3 residues: CASSWGSSGANVLTF. The CDR3, as DNA: TGCGCCAGCAGCTGGGGTAGCTCTGGGGCCAACGTCCTGACTTTC.

Notes on this clonotype: The CDR3 end shows no conserved phenylalanine or tryptophan, and so a read error is likely. The rearrangement joins TRBV7-8 to TRBJ2-1, with D maybe TRBD2 (7 bases). The V gene's germline CDR1 is SGHVS and CDR2 FQNEAQ. V dropped 3 bases and J dropped 4 bases, with 25 bases sitting between them. The CDR3 contains 19 residues. The CDR3 nucleotides are TGTGCCAGCAGCTTTGATCCCATTAAGGATGCGGGGGCATACAATGAGCAGTTCCTC. It encodes CASSFDPIKDAGAYNEQFL.

This clonotype is termed medium-sized. The J gene is TRBJ1-1, the V gene TRBV5-1; weak D call: TRBD1 (6 bases). The CDR3 is 16 amino acids. Germline V gives CDR1 SGHRS, CDR2 YFSETQ. Trimming took off 0 bases at V and 1 base at J, with 13 bases between the two ends. CDR3 sequence reads: CASSLGSGTTNTEAFF. For the CDR3, the DNA is TGCGCCAGCAGCTTGGGATCCGGGACAACGAACACTGAAGCTTTCTTT.

This clonotype rates as medium-sized (0.01 to 0.1%). The chain employs TRBV5-1 and TRBJ1-5; D is ambiguous. The CDR3 sequence is 16 residues long. CDR1 and CDR2 from the germline V gene are SGHRS and YFSETQ. Trimming took off 4 bases at V and 0 bases at J, with 14 bases between the two ends. DNA for the CDR3: TGCGCCAGCAGCCAGCCCGGCCAGCGTAGCAATCAGCCCCAGCATTTT. Residues: CASSQPGQRSNQPQHF.

This clonotype is labeled as medium-sized. V gene TRBV27 combines with J gene TRBJ2-1; TRBD1 agrees at 8 bases. V dropped 5 bases and J dropped 2; count of bases not matched to a gene: 5. Germline V gene sequence: CDR1 MNHEY, CDR2 SMNVEV (reference sequence). The CDR3 runs 15 residues. CDR3 sequence (DNA): TGTGCCAGCAGTGACGGGACAGGCACCTACAATGAGCAGTTCTTC. Translation gives CASSDGTGTYNEQFF.

Sample share makes this clonotype medium-sized. This rearrangement joins TRBV5-1 to TRBJ2-6; 9 bases are a match to TRBD1. This CDR3 contains 18 residues. Germline trimming cut 6 bases from V and 2 bases from J; bases unmatched to any gene: 12. Looked up from germline, CDR1 is SGHRS and CDR2 is YFSETQ. In nucleotides, the CDR3 is TGCGCCAGCAAACCCCGGGACAGGGACTTGACTGGGGCCAACGTCCTGACTTTC. Translation: CASKPRDRDLTGANVLTF. Filled out from reference TRBV5-1 and TRBJ2-6, the complete variable domain reads KAGVTQTPRYLIKTRGQQVTLSCSPISGHRSVSWYQQTPGQGLQFLFEYFSETQRNKGNFPGRFSGRQFSNSRSEMNVSTLELGDSALYLCASKPRDRDLTGANVLTFGAGSRLTVL.

This clonotype counts as medium-sized. V and J are TRBV30 and TRBJ1-6; D unclear. This CDR3 is 16 amino acids long. The germline V and J ends were trimmed by 2 bases and 3 bases, with 14 bases remaining between them. Germline V CDR1 and CDR2: GTSNPN, SVGIG (reference sequence). CDR3 DNA sequence: TGTGCCTGGAGTACCCCCAGACGGAGCTATAATTCACCCCTCCACTTT. It codes for CAWSTPRRSYNSPLHF.

In its sample, this clonotype is medium-sized (0.01 to 0.1%). V and J are TRBV4-3 and TRBJ1-1; a weak D match, TRBD1 (6 bases). Germline loops: CDR1 LGHNA, CDR2 YSLEER. This CDR3 is built from 13 residues. The ends were cut back, 3 bases at V and 1 base at J, with 6 bases in the middle. The CDR3 DNA sequence: TGCGCCAGCAGCCAGACAGGGAACACTGAAGCTTTCTTT. Its protein product is CASSQTGNTEAFF.

This clonotype is labeled as medium-sized (0.01 to 0.1%). CDR3 sequence (DNA): TGCAGCGGCTGGACTCAGAACTACGAGCAGTACTTC. Protein sequence: CSGWTQNYEQYF. This chain joins TRBV29-1 and TRBJ2-7; a possible D gene is TRBD2 (5 bases). The germline CDR1 and CDR2 sequences are SQVTM and ANQGSEA. This CDR3 is built from 12 residues. Trimming shortened V by 7 bases and J by 3 bases, and 13 bases separated the two germline ends.

By share, this clonotype ranks as medium-sized. The chain recombines TRBV7-8 with TRBJ2-7; D is uncertain. Looked up from germline, CDR1 is SGHVS and CDR2 is FQNEAQ. CDR3 length: 13 amino acids. V was cut by 5 bases and J by 2 bases, with 10 bases left in between. The CDR3, as DNA: TGTGCCAGCAGCATCGGACGGACCTACGAGCAGTACTTC. Residues: CASSIGRTYEQYF.

This clonotype is medium-sized (0.01 to 0.1%) within its sample. The genes are TRBV5-5 and TRBJ2-1, with D possibly being TRBD2 (5 bases). V lost 3 bases and J 7 bases, leaving 11 bases between the germline ends. This CDR3 is 13 amino acids long. The V gene's germline CDR1 is SGHKS and CDR2 YYEKEE (reference sequence). The DNA of the CDR3 is TGTGCCAGCAGCTATACCGGGGAGAATGAGCAGTTCTTC. Translating it yields CASSYTGENEQFF.

By sample share, this clonotype is medium-sized. This chain joins TRBV20-1 and TRBJ2-7; TRBD1 agrees at 8 bases. The V segment lost 5 bases and the J segment 6 bases; nucleotides outside the gene matches: 12. CDR1 is DFQATT, CDR2 SNEGSKA, per germline (reference sequence). There are 14 residues in the CDR3. The DNA for the CDR3 is TGCAGTGCTCCGGGACAGGCCCTCTCGAGCGAGCAGTACTTC. Its protein is CSAPGQALSSEQYF.

This clonotype is deemed large. The chain combines TRBV6-1 with TRBJ2-1; possibly TRBD2 for D (6 bases). This CDR3 comprises 12 residues. In germline, CDR1 is MNHNS, CDR2 SASEGT. Trimming pared 8 bases from V and 7 bases from J, leaving 12 bases between. The CDR3 reads CASFNGGNEQFF. The CDR3, as DNA: TGTGCCAGCTTCAACGGGGGTAATGAGCAGTTCTTC.

This clonotype was recorded at least ten times. This CDR3 is CASSLGSEAFF. DNA of the CDR3: TGTGCCAGCAGCTTGGGGTCTGAAGCTTTCTTT. The V gene is TRBV5-5, the J gene TRBJ1-1, with D uncertain. The CDR3 sequence is 11 residues long. Germline values: CDR1 SGHKS, CDR2 YYEKEE (reference sequence). Trimming cost V 0 bases and J 6 bases, with 3 bases left between them.

This clonotype qualifies as medium-sized (0.01 to 0.1%). The chain recombines TRBV5-6 with TRBJ1-3; 8 nucleotides agree with TRBD1. The germline V gene encodes CDR1 SGHDT and CDR2 YYEEEE. V dropped 1 base and J dropped 0; count of bases not matched to a gene: 3. The CDR3 has 16 amino acids. The CDR3 reads CASSLLTGGSGNTIYF. The DNA of the CDR3 is TGTGCCAGCAGCTTGTTAACAGGGGGCTCTGGAAACACCATATATTTT.